This T cell receptor (beta chain) was found in a study of chemoradiotherapy in HPV16-positive cancers. Germline CDR1 is SGDLS and CDR2 is YYNGEE. The CDR3 consists of 13 residues. Trimming removed 2 bases at V and 8 bases at J, with 11 bases between. Sequencing was performed with immunoSEQ multiplex PCR; in TCRdb, only in-frame clones are kept and a portion is missing. The table lists more than 15,000 clones, 60% to 80% of them singletons. Sampling took place from a patient who underwent chemoradiotherapy. This receptor was identified in a human donor with HPV-associated anogenital cancer. The chain recombines TRBV9 with TRBJ2-1; no reliable D call. DNA of the CDR3: TGTGCCAGCAGCGTTGGCTTAATCGATGAGCAGTTCTTC. Protein: CASSVGLIDEQFF.